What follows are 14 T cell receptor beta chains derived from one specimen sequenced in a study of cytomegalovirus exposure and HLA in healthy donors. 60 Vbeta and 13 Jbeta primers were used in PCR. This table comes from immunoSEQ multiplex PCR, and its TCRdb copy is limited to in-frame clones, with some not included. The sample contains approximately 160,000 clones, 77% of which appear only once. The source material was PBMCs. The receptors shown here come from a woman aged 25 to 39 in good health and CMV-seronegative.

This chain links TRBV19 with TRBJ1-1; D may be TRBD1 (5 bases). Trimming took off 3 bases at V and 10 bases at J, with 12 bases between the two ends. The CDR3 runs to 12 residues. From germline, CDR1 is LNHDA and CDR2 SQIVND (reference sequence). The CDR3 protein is CASSILGRGAFF. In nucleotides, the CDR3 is TGTGCCAGTAGTATTTTGGGGAGGGGAGCTTTCTTT.

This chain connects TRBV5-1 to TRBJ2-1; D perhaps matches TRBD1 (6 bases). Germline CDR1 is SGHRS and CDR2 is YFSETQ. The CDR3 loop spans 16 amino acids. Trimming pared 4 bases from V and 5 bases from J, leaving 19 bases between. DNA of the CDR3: TGCGCCAGCAGCGTTGATCGGGCAGGGGCAAACAATGAGCAGTTCTTC. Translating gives CASSVDRAGANNEQFF.

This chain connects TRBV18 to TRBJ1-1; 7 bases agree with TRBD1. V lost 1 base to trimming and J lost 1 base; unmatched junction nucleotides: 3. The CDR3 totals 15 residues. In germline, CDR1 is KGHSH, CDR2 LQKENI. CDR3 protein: CASSPRTGANTEAFF. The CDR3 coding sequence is TGTGCCAGCTCACCACGGACAGGAGCGAACACTGAAGCTTTCTTT.

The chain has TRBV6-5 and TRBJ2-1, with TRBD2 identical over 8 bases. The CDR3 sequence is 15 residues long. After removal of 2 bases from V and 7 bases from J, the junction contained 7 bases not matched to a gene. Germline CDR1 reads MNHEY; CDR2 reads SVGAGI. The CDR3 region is CASSYPTGGRNEQFF. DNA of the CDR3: TGTGCCAGCAGTTACCCGACGGGGGGGCGGAATGAGCAGTTCTTC.

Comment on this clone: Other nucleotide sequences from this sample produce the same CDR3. This CDR3 reads CASSQVSGDEQYF. The CDR3 DNA reads as TGCGCCAGCAGCCAAGTTTCGGGGGACGAGCAGTACTTC. The chain is built from TRBV4-1 and TRBJ2-7, with D tentatively TRBD2 (6 bases). Germline-derived CDR1 and CDR2 are MGHRA and YSYEKL. Trimming took off 1 base at V and 5 bases at J, with 9 bases between the two ends. The CDR3 covers 13 residues.

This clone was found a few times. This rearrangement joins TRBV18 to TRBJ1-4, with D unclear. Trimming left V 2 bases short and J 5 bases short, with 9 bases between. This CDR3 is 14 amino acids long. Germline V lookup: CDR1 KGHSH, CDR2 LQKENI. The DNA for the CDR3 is TGTGCCAGCTCACCATACTTGGAGAATGAAAAACTGTTTTTT. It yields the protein CASSPYLENEKLFF.

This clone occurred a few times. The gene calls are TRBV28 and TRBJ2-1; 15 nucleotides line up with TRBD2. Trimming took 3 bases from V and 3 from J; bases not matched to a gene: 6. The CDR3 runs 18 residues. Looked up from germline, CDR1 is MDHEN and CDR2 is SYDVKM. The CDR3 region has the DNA TGTGCCAGCAGTTTCCGGACTAGCGGGAGGGCGGTCTACAATGAGCAGTTCTTC. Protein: CASSFRTSGRAVYNEQFF.

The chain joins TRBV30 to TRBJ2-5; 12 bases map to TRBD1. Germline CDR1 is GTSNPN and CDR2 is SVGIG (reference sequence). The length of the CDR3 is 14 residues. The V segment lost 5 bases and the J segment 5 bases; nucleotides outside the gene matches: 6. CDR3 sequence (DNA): TGTGCCTGGGGGACAGGGGGCGTGTGGGAGACCCAGTACTTC. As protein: CAWGTGGVWETQYF.

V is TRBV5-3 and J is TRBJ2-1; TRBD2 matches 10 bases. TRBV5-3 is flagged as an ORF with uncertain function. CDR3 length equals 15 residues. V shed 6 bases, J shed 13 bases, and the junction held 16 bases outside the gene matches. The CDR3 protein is CARTHRASGSTNQFF. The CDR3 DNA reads TGTGCCAGAACCCACCGGGCTAGCGGGAGTACTAATCAGTTCTTC.

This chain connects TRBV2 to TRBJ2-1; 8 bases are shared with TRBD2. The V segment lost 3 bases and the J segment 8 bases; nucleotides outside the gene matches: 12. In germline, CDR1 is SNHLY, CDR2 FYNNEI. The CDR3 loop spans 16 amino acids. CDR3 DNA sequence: TGTGCCAGCAGTGATCGTAGGAGACTAGCGATCGATGAGCAGTTCTTC. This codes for CASSDRRRLAIDEQFF.

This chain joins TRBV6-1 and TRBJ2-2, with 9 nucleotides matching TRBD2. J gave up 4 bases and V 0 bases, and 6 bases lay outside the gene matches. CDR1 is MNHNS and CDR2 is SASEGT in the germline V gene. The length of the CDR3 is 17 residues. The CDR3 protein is CASSEANSGGFTGELFF. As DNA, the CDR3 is TGTGCCAGCAGTGAAGCGAACAGCGGGGGGTTCACCGGGGAGCTGTTTTTT.

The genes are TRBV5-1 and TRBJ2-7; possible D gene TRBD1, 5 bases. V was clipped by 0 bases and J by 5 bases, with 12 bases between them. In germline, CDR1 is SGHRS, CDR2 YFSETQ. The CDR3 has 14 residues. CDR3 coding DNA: TGCGCCAGCAGCTTGGGGACATTTGGGAACGAGCAGTACTTC. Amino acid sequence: CASSLGTFGNEQYF.

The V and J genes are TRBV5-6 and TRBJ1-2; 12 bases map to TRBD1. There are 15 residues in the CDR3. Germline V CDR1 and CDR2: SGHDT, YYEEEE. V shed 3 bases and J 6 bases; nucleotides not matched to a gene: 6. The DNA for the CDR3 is TGTGCCAGCAGCTCACCGGGACAGGGGGCGCATGGCTACACCTTC. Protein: CASSSPGQGAHGYTF.

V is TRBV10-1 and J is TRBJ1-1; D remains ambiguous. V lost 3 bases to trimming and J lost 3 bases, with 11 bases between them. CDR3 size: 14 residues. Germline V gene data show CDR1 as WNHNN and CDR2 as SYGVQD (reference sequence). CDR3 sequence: CASSDGDLDTEAFF. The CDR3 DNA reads TGCGCCAGCAGTGACGGGGATTTGGACACTGAAGCTTTCTTT.